This TCR beta chain was retrieved from a study of blood T cell repertoires in COVID-19. On the study more broadly: Sample material is recorded as cDNA or gDNA derived from T cells, B-cell-depleted T cells, or PBMCs.

CDR3 size: 15 residues. J lost 4 bases, V lost 4 bases, and 9 bases had no gene match. Germline CDR1 SGHRS, CDR2 YFSETQ. Only in-frame clones appear in the TCRdb table, and some are missing; sequencing was by immunoSEQ multiplex PCR. This table holds around 40,000 clones, 85% to 90% found once. The sequence came from a man aged 40-55 years with COVID-19, enrolled during active disease. The source material was peripheral blood. The genes are TRBV5-1 and TRBJ2-7; 9 bases match TRBD1. CDR3 protein: CASSEPGQGIYEQYF. As DNA, the CDR3 is TGCGCCAGCAGCGAACCGGGACAGGGAATTTACGAGCAGTACTTC.